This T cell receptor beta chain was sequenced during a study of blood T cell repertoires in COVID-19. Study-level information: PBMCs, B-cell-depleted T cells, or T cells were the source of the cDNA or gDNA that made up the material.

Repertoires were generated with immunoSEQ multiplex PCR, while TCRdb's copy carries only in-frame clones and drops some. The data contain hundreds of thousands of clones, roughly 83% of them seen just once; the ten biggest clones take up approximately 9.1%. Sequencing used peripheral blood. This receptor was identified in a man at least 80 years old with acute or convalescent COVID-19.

CDR3: CAISDLIGDTEAFF. The DNA for the CDR3 is TGTGCCATCAGTGACCTGATAGGGGACACTGAAGCTTTCTTT. This chain links TRBV10-3 with TRBJ1-1; the D gene is possibly TRBD1 (5 bases). This CDR3 region has 14 residues. The V gene's germline CDR1 is ENHRY and CDR2 SYGVKD. V lost 3 bases to trimming and J lost 3 bases, with 11 bases between them.